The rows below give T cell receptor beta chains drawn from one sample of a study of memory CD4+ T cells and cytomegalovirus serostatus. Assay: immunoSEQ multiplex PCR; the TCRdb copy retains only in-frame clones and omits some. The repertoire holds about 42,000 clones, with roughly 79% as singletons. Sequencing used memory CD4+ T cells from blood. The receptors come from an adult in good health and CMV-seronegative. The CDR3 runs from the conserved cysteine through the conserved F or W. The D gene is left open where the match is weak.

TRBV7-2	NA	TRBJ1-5	CASSPRLTGSQPQHF
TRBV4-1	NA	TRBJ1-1	CASRGTLKNTEAFF
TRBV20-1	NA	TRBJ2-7	CSARDQRTISF
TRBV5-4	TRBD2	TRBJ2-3	CASSFWAGGEDTQYF
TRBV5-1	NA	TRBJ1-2	CASSLLGAYGYTF
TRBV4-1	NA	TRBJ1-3	CASSPRTVLSSGNTIYF
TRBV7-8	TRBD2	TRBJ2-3	CASSLLGGVIGGADTQYF
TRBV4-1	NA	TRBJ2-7	CASSLQVGSEQYF
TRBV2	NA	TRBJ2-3	CASSGTTDTQYF
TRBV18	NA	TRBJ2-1	CASLTERVGNEQFF
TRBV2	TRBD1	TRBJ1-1	CASSGQGNTEAFF
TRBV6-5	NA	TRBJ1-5	CASSYEPRNGPQHF
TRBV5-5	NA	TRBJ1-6	CASSTRTELGSGSPLHF
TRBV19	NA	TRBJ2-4	CASRDSLAKNIQYF
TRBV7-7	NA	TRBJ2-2	CASSRDERGELFF
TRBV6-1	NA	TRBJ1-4	CASSVTESGEKLFF
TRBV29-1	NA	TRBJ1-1	CSVNPGGRGTEAFF
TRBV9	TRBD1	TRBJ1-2	CASSVTQGGGYGYTF
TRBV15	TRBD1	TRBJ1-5	CATSSPGGVGNQPQHF
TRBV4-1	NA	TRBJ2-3	CASSQRGVRLPTDTQYF
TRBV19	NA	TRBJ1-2	CASRRPRGEPGGYTF
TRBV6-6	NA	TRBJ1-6	CASSYYRGQSNSPLHF
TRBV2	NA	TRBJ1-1	CASTGLMNTEAFF
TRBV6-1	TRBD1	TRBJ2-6	CASGTGTGANVLTF
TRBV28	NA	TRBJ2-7	CASSITPGTGFSYEQYF
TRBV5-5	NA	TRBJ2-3	CASSFDRPDTQYF
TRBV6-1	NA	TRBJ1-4	CASSVRATNEKLFF
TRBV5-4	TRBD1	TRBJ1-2	CASSFGGQGAIGYTF
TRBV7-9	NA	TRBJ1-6	CASSRGGATPVFYSPLHF
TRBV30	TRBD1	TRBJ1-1	CAWSFSRTTGANTEAFF
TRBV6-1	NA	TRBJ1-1	CASSEARAEAFF
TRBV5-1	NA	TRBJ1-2	CASSPGGGYYGYTF
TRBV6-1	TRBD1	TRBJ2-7	CASRDDRDEQYF
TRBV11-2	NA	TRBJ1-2	CASSYTPGFYGYTF
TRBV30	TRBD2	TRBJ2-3	CAWSVSRLAGGIGLSDTQYF
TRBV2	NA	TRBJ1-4	CASKSGVYEKLFF
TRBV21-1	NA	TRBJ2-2	CASSKSGTPGELFF
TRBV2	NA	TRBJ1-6	CASSQDNNSPLHF
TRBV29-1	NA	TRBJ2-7	CSVEGSTYEQYF
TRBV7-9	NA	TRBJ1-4	CASSWAGDEKLFF
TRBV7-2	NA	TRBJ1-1	CASSLGQGSVNTEAFF
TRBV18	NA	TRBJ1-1	CASSYRDGLNTEAFF
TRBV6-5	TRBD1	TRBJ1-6	CASRTGESPLHF
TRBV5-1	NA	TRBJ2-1	CASSLAGGDTRLGEQFF
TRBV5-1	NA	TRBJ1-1	CASSYGTPNTEAFF
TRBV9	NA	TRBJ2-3	CASSVAPSGRRADTQYF
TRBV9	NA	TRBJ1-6	CASSVDESSHSPLHF
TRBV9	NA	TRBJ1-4	CASSPGRPPGKLFF